The next 11 T cell receptor beta chains were all read from a single sample in a study of T cell responses to AZD1222 COVID-19 vaccine. Using immunoSEQ multiplex PCR, the repertoire was profiled, and TCRdb retains in-frame clones only, with some absent. The table records 180,000 or so clones, around nine tenths of them present only once. The specimen was peripheral blood, collected 28 days after the second AZD1222 dose. All receptors derive from an adult who received the AZD1222 COVID-19 vaccine.

Only one count was recorded for this clone. V usage is TRBV4-2 and J usage is TRBJ1-4, with D unclear. Per germline, CDR1 LGHNA and CDR2 YNFKEQ. This CDR3 has 16 residues. Trimming removed 4 bases from V and 0 bases from J, with 12 bases in between. The CDR3 spells CASSPTGVTTNEKLFF. CDR3 bases: TGTGCCAGCAGCCCCACCGGGGTGACAACTAATGAAAAACTGTTTTTT.

The chain combines TRBV7-2 with TRBJ2-1; 7 nucleotides match TRBD2. V was pared by 4 bases and J by 6 bases, with 9 bases of the junction left unmatched. Germline CDR1 reads SGHTA; CDR2 reads FQGNSA. The CDR3 sequence is 15 residues long. In DNA, the CDR3 is TGTGCCAGCAGCTCAGGGAGGGCCTTTAGCAATGAGCAGTTCTTC. Its translation is CASSSGRAFSNEQFF.

The J gene is TRBJ2-1, the V gene TRBV11-3; TRBD2 might be the D (8 bases). Trimming cost V 5 bases and J 10 bases, with 21 bases left between them. CDR1 is SGHNT and CDR2 is YENEEA in the germline V gene. The CDR3 runs 15 residues. The CDR3 is CASSQPGLGGQEQFF. The CDR3 nucleotides are TGTGCCAGCAGCCAACCGGGACTAGGGGGCCAAGAGCAGTTCTTC.

The V and J genes are TRBV4-2 and TRBJ1-1; D may be TRBD1 (6 bases). The CDR3 sequence is 15 residues long. Germline-derived CDR1 and CDR2 are LGHNA and YNFKEQ. Trimming removed 1 base at V and 5 bases at J, with 14 bases between. In DNA, the CDR3 is TGTGCCAGCAGCCAAGGGACAGTCCATGGGACTGAAGCTTTCTTT. This codes for CASSQGTVHGTEAFF.

The V and J genes are TRBV3-1 (or the pseudogene TRBV3-2) and TRBJ2-3, with TRBD2 matching 8 bases. This CDR3 has 14 amino acids. Germline CDR1 and CDR2: LGHDT and YNNKEL (reference sequence). V lost 4 bases and J lost 6; bases outside the gene matches: 6. In DNA, the CDR3 is TGTGCCAGCAGCCCGGGACTAGGAGGCGATACGCAGTATTTT. It is translated as CASSPGLGGDTQYF.

This clone has a handful of counts. V is TRBV5-1 and J is TRBJ2-1; 7 bases agree with TRBD2. The germline gives CDR1 SGHRS, CDR2 YFSETQ. The junction had 10 bases not matched to a gene; V was cut back by 4 bases and J by 0 bases. The CDR3 runs 17 residues. The CDR3 DNA reads as TGCGCCAGCAGCGAAACCATAAGCGGGGACTCCTACAATGAGCAGTTCTTC. It codes for CASSETISGDSYNEQFF.

The CDR3 nucleotides read TGTGCCAGCAGCTCAGGGGTTGGAAACACCATATATTTT. Its translation: CASSSGVGNTIYF. This chain joins TRBV11-2 and TRBJ1-3; a possible D gene is TRBD1 (6 bases). The V and J ends lost 4 bases and 3 bases respectively, with 7 bases between them. CDR1 and CDR2 (germline): SGHAT, FQNNGV. There are 13 residues in the CDR3.

This sequence joins TRBV15 and TRBJ1-2; TRBD1 aligns across 8 bases. The CDR3 runs to 14 residues. The trim removed 5 bases at V and 4 bases at J, leaving 6 bases unmatched. Germline V CDR1 and CDR2: LNHNV, YYDKDF (reference sequence). DNA of the CDR3: TGTGCCACCAGCCCTGCAGGGGGCAGCTATGGCTACACCTTC. As protein: CATSPAGGSYGYTF. The whole variable domain, remainder taken from reference TRBV15 and TRBJ1-2, is DAMVIQNPRYQVTQFGKPVTLSCSQTLNHNVMYWYQQKSSQAPKLLFHYYDKDFNNEADTPDNFQSRRPNTSFCFLDIRSPGLGDTAMYLCATSPAGGSYGYTFGSGTRLTVV.

The chain links TRBV5-1 to TRBJ1-1; D is unclear. Trimming removed 4 bases from V and 2 bases from J, with 9 bases in between. The CDR3 consists of 13 residues. CDR1 is SGHRS, CDR2 YFSETQ, per germline. The CDR3 sequence: CASSINRNTEAFF. The CDR3 DNA is TGCGCCAGCAGCATCAACAGAAACACTGAAGCTTTCTTT.

This clone came up once. This chain joins TRBV7-2 and TRBJ2-5; D is unclear. The V and J ends lost 5 bases and 4 bases respectively, with 20 bases between them. This CDR3 has 16 amino acids. CDR1 SGHTA and CDR2 FQGNSA come from the germline V gene. This CDR3 reads CASSGMKGLNRETQYF. The CDR3 DNA reads TGTGCCAGCAGCGGGATGAAGGGCCTCAATCGAGAGACCCAGTACTTC.

The chain combines TRBV18 with TRBJ2-3, with 15 bases fitting TRBD2. The CDR3 is 17 residues long. V lost 2 bases to trimming and J lost 5 bases; unmatched junction nucleotides: 5. The V gene's germline CDR1 is KGHSH and CDR2 LQKENI. The CDR3: CASSPAGLAGGLDTQYF. CDR3 nucleotide sequence: TGTGCCAGCTCACCAGCGGGACTAGCGGGGGGATTAGATACGCAGTATTTT.